These 26 T cell receptor beta chains were all obtained from the same sample, sequenced in a study of blood T cells in healthy people across ages. With a J-beta primer mix and a sample-barcoded 5' primer, a second PCR ran about 7 to 12 cycles. MiXCR, applied by TCRdb to the 5' RACE reads, yields one record per CDR3 protein. This table holds fewer than 950,000 distinct CDR3 sequences, about 36% found once. The specimen was blood. The source is a man younger than 35 in good health.

This clonotype has only a few counts. The chain is built from TRBV6-2 or TRBV6-3 and TRBJ1-5; D is uncertain. The CDR3 consists of 14 residues. Germline values: CDR1 MNHEY, CDR2 SVGEGT. Trimming took 8 bases from V and 3 from J, leaving 14 bases between them. CDR3 sequence reads: CASQQRNYNQPQHF. For the CDR3, the DNA is TGTGCCAGCCAACAACGGAATTACAATCAGCCCCAGCATTTT.

This clonotype occurred a few times. The chain recombines TRBV5-1 with TRBJ2-4; 8 bases map to TRBD2. This CDR3 is built from 16 residues. Germline V gene lookup returns CDR1 SGHRS and CDR2 YFSETQ. V dropped 1 base and J dropped 7; count of bases not matched to a gene: 10. In DNA, the CDR3 is TGCGCCAGCAGCTTGCTCCTAGCGGGCAACACCAACATTCAGTACTTC. Translating gives CASSLLLAGNTNIQYF.

V gene TRBV7-9 combines with J gene TRBJ1-5; perhaps TRBD1 as D (5 bases). Germline CDR1 and CDR2: SEHNR and FQNEAQ (reference sequence). This CDR3 has 15 amino acids. V was cut by 5 bases and J by 1 base, with 12 bases left in between. The CDR3 region is CASSRGDGSNQPQHF. As DNA, the CDR3 is TGTGCCAGCAGCCGCGGGGACGGAAGCAATCAGCCCCAGCATTTT.

V gene TRBV24-1 combines with J gene TRBJ2-1, with D perhaps TRBD1 or TRBD2 (6 bases each). Germline V gene data show CDR1 as KGHDR and CDR2 as SFDVKD. Trimming shortened V by 1 base and J by 12 bases, and 15 bases separated the two germline ends. This CDR3 is built from 14 residues. The CDR3 region has the DNA TGTGCCACCAGTGATTTCCGGGGGCGGAAGGGGCAGTTCTTC. Its protein product is CATSDFRGRKGQFF.

This chain connects TRBV7-9 to TRBJ1-2; D perhaps matches TRBD1 (6 bases). The CDR3 sequence is 14 residues long. Germline V lookup: CDR1 SEHNR, CDR2 FQNEAQ (reference sequence). V gave up 4 bases and J gave up 2 bases, with 11 bases separating them. The CDR3 loop reads CASSWLGQNYGYTF. The CDR3 DNA is TGTGCCAGCAGCTGGCTTGGACAGAACTATGGCTACACCTTC. Full variable domain (outside the CDR3, taken from reference TRBV7-9 and TRBJ1-2): DTGVSQNPRHKITKRGQNVTFRCDPISEHNRLYWYRQTLGQGPEFLTYFQNEAQLEKSRLLSDRFSAERPKGSFSTLEIQRTEQGDSAMYLCASSWLGQNYGYTFGSGTRLTVV.

Comment on this clonotype: A much bigger clone sits one base away, suggesting this may be a read error. The chain links TRBV5-1 to TRBJ2-3; D unresolved. The CDR3 spans 14 residues. Germline CDR1 SGHRS, CDR2 YFSETQ. The V end lost 4 bases, the J end lost 8 bases, and 17 bases lay between the germline ends. The CDR3 spells CASSTPEVSGTQYF. CDR3 coding DNA: TGCGCCAGCAGCACCCCCGAGGTTTCTGGTACGCAGTATTTT. The entire variable domain, with the rest obtained from reference TRBV5-1 and TRBJ2-3, is as follows: KAGVTQTPRYLIKTRGQQVTLSCSPISGHRSVSWYQQTPGQGLQFLFEYFSETQRNKGNFPGRFSGRQFSNSRSEMNVSTLELGDSALYLCASSTPEVSGTQYFGPGTRLTVL.

The chain combines TRBV4-1 with TRBJ1-1; 7 nucleotides match TRBD1. V shed 6 bases, J shed 4 bases, and the junction held 5 bases outside the gene matches. CDR3 length: 13 amino acids. From germline, CDR1 is MGHRA and CDR2 YSYEKL. The chain's CDR3 is CASRPDRVTEAFF. The CDR3 nucleotides are TGCGCCAGCAGGCCTGACAGGGTCACTGAAGCTTTCTTT.

This clonotype was picked up a small number of times. CDR3 region: CSAREGGLYQETQYF. In DNA form, the CDR3 reads TGCAGTGCTAGAGAGGGGGGACTATACCAAGAGACCCAGTACTTC. The chain carries TRBV20-1 and TRBJ2-5, with TRBD2 matching over 7 bases. Germline V CDR1 and CDR2: DFQATT, SNEGSKA (reference sequence). The length of the CDR3 is 15 residues. V was clipped by 0 bases and J by 0 bases; unmatched bases: 4.

In its sample, this clonotype was seen a few times. This chain joins TRBV7-9 and TRBJ1-5, with no clear D. Trimming removed 5 bases from V and 0 bases from J, with 11 bases in between. The CDR3 contains 15 residues. Germline V gene lookup returns CDR1 SEHNR and CDR2 FQNEAQ (reference sequence). The CDR3 DNA reads TGTGCCAGCAGCACCGACAAATATAGCAATCAGCCCCAGCATTTT. The encoded protein is CASSTDKYSNQPQHF.

The chain couples TRBV12-3 or TRBV12-4 to TRBJ2-4; 9 positions match TRBD1. The better agreement between TRBJ2-7 and the DNA end casts doubt on the J call. This CDR3 spans 14 amino acids. CDR3 nucleotide sequence: TGTGCCAGCAGTCGGACAGGGGAAGGGTACGAGCAGTACTTC. Encoded protein: CASSRTGEGYEQYF.

V gene TRBV12-3 or TRBV12-4 combines with J gene TRBJ2-7; 11 nucleotides align to TRBD1. J was trimmed by 6 bases and V by 6 bases; bases with no gene match: 10. This CDR3 is built from 15 residues. DNA of the CDR3: TGTGCCAGCAGCCGTTCCGGGACAGGGGGTCCCGAGCAGTACTTC. This sequence encodes CASSRSGTGGPEQYF.

The sample holds many counts of this clonotype. The chain uses TRBV5-1 and TRBJ2-7; D not resolved. Trimming stripped 0 bases from V and 3 bases from J, with 7 bases between. The CDR3 is made up of 13 amino acids. Germline CDR1 and CDR2: SGHRS and YFSETQ. This CDR3 reads CASSLESLYEQYF. The CDR3 DNA is TGCGCCAGCAGCTTGGAAAGTCTCTACGAGCAGTACTTC.

In DNA, the CDR3 is TGTGCCAGCAGCTTAGCCAGGCGGGGACAGCTTCAAGAGACCCAGTACTTC. Its translation is CASSLARRGQLQETQYF. This chain joins TRBV7-9 and TRBJ2-5, with TRBD1 as a possible D gene (7 bases). CDR3 length: 17 residues. Trimming pared 0 bases from V and 2 bases from J, leaving 16 bases between. Germline V gene data show CDR1 as SEHNR and CDR2 as FQNEAQ (reference sequence).

This clonotype appeared a few times. The chain joins TRBV20-1 to TRBJ2-2; 8 bases align to TRBD2. V lost 5 bases to trimming and J lost 0 bases; unmatched junction nucleotides: 5. Germline V gene lookup returns CDR1 DFQATT and CDR2 SNEGSKA (reference sequence). The CDR3 loop spans 15 amino acids. The CDR3 region is CSAPQRGTNTGELFF. Written as DNA, the CDR3 is TGCAGTGCTCCTCAGCGGGGGACGAACACCGGGGAGCTGTTTTTT.

Points on this clonotype: This may be a read error: a much more frequent sequence differs by one nucleotide. This chain uses TRBV5-1 with TRBJ1-2; 7 bases fit TRBD1. The length of the CDR3 is 14 residues. Germline V gene data show CDR1 as SGHRS and CDR2 as YFSETQ. The CDR3 region is CASSPIGGGYGHTF. The DNA of the CDR3 is TGCGCCAGCAGCCCTATTGGAGGGGGCTATGGCCACACCTTC. Based on the CDR3 plus reference TRBV5-1 and TRBJ1-2, the full variable domain is KAGVTQTPRYLIKTRGQQVTLSCSPISGHRSVSWYQQTPGQGLQFLFEYFSETQRNKGNFPGRFSGRQFSNSRSEMNVSTLELGDSALYLCASSPIGGGYGHTFGSGTRLTVV.

This clonotype was recorded many times. The chain couples TRBV29-1 to TRBJ2-7; D may be TRBD2 (6 bases). CDR1 and CDR2 from the germline V gene are SQVTM and ANQGSEA. The CDR3 runs to 18 residues. The V end lost 1 base, the J end lost 4 bases, and 26 bases lay between the germline ends. The CDR3 bases are TGCAGCGTTGAAGTTCCTGTACCTAGGACGGAGGACTATTACGAGCAGTACTTC. This translates into CSVEVPVPRTEDYYEQYF.

This clonotype showed up just a few times. The chain combines TRBV2 with TRBJ1-2; D might be TRBD1 (5 bases). Trimming cost V 7 bases and J 6 bases, with 9 bases left between them. Germline CDR1 is SNHLY and CDR2 is FYNNEI. The CDR3 spans 11 residues. In nucleotides, the CDR3 is TGTGCCAGCAATAGGGGAGATGGCTACACCTTC. Its protein product is CASNRGDGYTF.

This clonotype was seen a handful of times. The J gene is TRBJ2-1, the V gene TRBV10-2, with 14 bases fitting TRBD2. This CDR3 is built from 18 residues. Per germline, CDR1 WSHSY and CDR2 SAAADI. V lost 4 bases, J lost 6 bases, and 11 bases stayed unmatched. The CDR3 DNA follows: TGCGCCAGCAGTGTACCGACTAGCGGGGGGGCCAAACTCAATGAGCAGTTCTTC. Protein product: CASSVPTSGGAKLNEQFF.

The rearrangement uses TRBV4-3 and TRBJ2-7; no clear D. The germline CDR1 and CDR2 sequences are LGHNA and YSLEER. Trimming took off 0 bases at V and 7 bases at J, with 16 bases between the two ends. CDR3 length: 15 residues. CDR3 sequence reads: CASSQDLPFGNEQYF. CDR3 sequence (DNA): TGCGCCAGCAGCCAAGACCTGCCGTTTGGCAATGAGCAGTACTTC.

J is TRBJ2-3 and V is TRBV9; no definite D call. V was clipped by 0 bases and J by 4 bases, with 12 bases between them. The CDR3 covers 15 residues. The germline gives CDR1 SGDLS, CDR2 YYNGEE. CDR3 loop: CASSVGDRHADTQYF. DNA of the CDR3: TGTGCCAGCAGCGTAGGAGATAGACATGCAGATACGCAGTATTTT.

The V call is TRBV2, the J call TRBJ2-5; D is unresolved. There are 16 residues in the CDR3. Germline V gene sequence: CDR1 SNHLY, CDR2 FYNNEI. Trimming took off 6 bases at V and 2 bases at J, with 19 bases between the two ends. The DNA for the CDR3 is TGTGCCAGCAGCGATTTCGGGTTCCAGGATCAAGAGACCCAGTACTTC. This sequence encodes CASSDFGFQDQETQYF.

This clonotype was seen repeatedly, ten times or more. J is TRBJ1-2 and V is TRBV5-1; D not resolved. V was trimmed by 3 bases and J by 6 bases, leaving 9 bases between them. Germline V gene lookup returns CDR1 SGHRS and CDR2 YFSETQ. The CDR3 runs 12 residues. The CDR3 region has the DNA TGCGCCAGCAGCTCTGGACTCGATGGCTACACCTTC. Protein sequence: CASSSGLDGYTF.

The V gene is TRBV2, the J gene TRBJ1-4; 11 bases fit TRBD1. Per the germline V gene, CDR1 is SNHLY and CDR2 is FYNNEI. The CDR3 consists of 15 residues. The V segment lost 4 bases and the J segment 5 bases; nucleotides outside the gene matches: 3. This CDR3 is CASSVGQGENEKLFF. Here the CDR3 DNA reads TGTGCCAGCAGTGTGGGACAGGGGGAGAATGAAAAACTGTTTTTT.

This clonotype occurred many times. J is TRBJ1-2 and V is TRBV7-2; weak D call: TRBD1 (6 bases). This CDR3 comprises 13 residues. Trimming left V 5 bases short and J 2 bases short, with 9 bases between. Germline-derived CDR1 and CDR2 are SGHTA and FQGNSA. The chain's CDR3 is CASSRGGNYGYTF. The CDR3 coding sequence is TGTGCCAGCAGCAGAGGGGGGAACTATGGCTACACCTTC.

The chain employs TRBV5-1 and TRBJ1-1; 9 bases agree with TRBD1. CDR1 and CDR2 (germline): SGHRS, YFSETQ. The CDR3 has 16 residues. Germline trimming cut 0 bases from V and 5 bases from J; bases unmatched to any gene: 8. The CDR3 protein is CASSLGKTGGSTEAFF. In DNA form, the CDR3 reads TGCGCCAGCAGCTTGGGGAAGACAGGGGGAAGTACTGAAGCTTTCTTT.

Worth noting for this clonotype: This sequence may be a read error, since a much larger clone differs from it by one base. The chain carries TRBV5-5 and TRBJ2-1; 7 nucleotides align to TRBD1. There are 14 residues in the CDR3. CDR1 and CDR2 from the germline V gene are SGHKS and YYEKEE (reference sequence). The CDR3 nucleotides are TGTGCCGGCAGCCCCTGGACAGGTCTAAATGAGCAGTTCTTC. Protein product: CAGSPWTGLNEQFF.